This T cell receptor (beta chain) derives from a study of cytotoxic CD8 clonotypes in ibrutinib-treated CLL. Study-wide context: The cohort had about a dozen relapsed/refractory and some 14 treatment-naive patients, 17 IGHV unmutated. Study conclusions and caveats: Public clonotypes were rare and shrank or held steady on treatment. In comparison with age-matched healthy donors, baseline clonality was higher and tracked circulating CD8+ T-cell counts.

V was pared by 7 bases and J by 4 bases, with 16 bases between. The CDR3 consists of 14 residues. In germline, CDR1 is MGHDK, CDR2 SYGVNS. A note on this clone: Its antigen is undetermined.

Investigators sought sequencing depths of between 1 in 200,000 and 1 in 1 million T cells. The data were produced by immunoSEQ multiplex PCR, yet TCRdb's version contains in-frame clones alone and is incomplete. The table records approximately 100,000 clones, almost 80% of them present only once. Sequenced material: PBMCs, taken after 12 months of ibrutinib treatment. The chain has TRBV25-1 and TRBJ1-2; D possibly corresponds to TRBD1 (6 bases). The source of this sequence is a human donor with chronic lymphocytic leukemia. The CDR3 bases are TGTGCCAGCATCGGACAGCTCGATCCCTATGGCTACACCTTC. It translates to CASIGQLDPYGYTF.